This passage covers 23 T cell receptor beta chains from one sample sequenced in a study of T cell responses to AZD1222 COVID-19 vaccine. Produced via immunoSEQ multiplex PCR; TCRdb's table is partial and in-frame only. The sample lists roughly 130,000 clones, 91% occurring once. Here the sequenced sample was peripheral blood, taken on day 0 of AZD1222 vaccination. These receptors were collected from an adult in good health.

The V gene is TRBV4-1, the J gene TRBJ1-1, with 9 bases fitting TRBD1. Germline CDR1 is MGHRA and CDR2 is YSYEKL. The CDR3 spans 13 residues. V shed 4 bases, J shed 3 bases, and the junction held 0 bases outside the gene matches. CDR3 sequence (DNA): TGCGCCAGCAGCCGGACAGGGGACACTGAAGCTTTCTTT. Translated, it gives CASSRTGDTEAFF.

The chain has TRBV12-3 or TRBV12-4 and TRBJ1-3; maybe TRBD1 (6 bases). The V gene lost 4 bases and the J gene lost 4 bases, with 8 bases spanning the gap. The CDR3 sequence is 13 residues long. CDR3 sequence: CASSYRDGNTIYF. The CDR3 DNA reads TGTGCCAGCAGTTACAGGGACGGAAACACCATATATTTT.

The gene calls are TRBV19 and TRBJ1-6, with TRBD1 matching 7 bases. The CDR3 has 16 residues. Germline CDR1 reads LNHDA; CDR2 reads SQIVND (reference sequence). The V gene end was trimmed by 7 bases and the J gene end by 1 base; junction bases not matched to a gene: 7. CDR3 in DNA: TGTGCCAGTATCCGGACAGGAGGGTCCTATAATTCACCCCTCCACTTT. This encodes CASIRTGGSYNSPLHF.

The chain carries TRBV2 and TRBJ1-2, with a possible D match to TRBD1 (6 bases). Germline CDR1 reads SNHLY; CDR2 reads FYNNEI. The CDR3 is 13 amino acids. The V gene lost 10 bases and the J gene lost 1 base, with 13 bases spanning the gap. The CDR3 loop is CATSTGFNYGYTF. The CDR3 DNA is TGTGCCACATCAACAGGGTTTAACTATGGCTACACCTTC. Variable domain in full (rest from reference TRBV2 and TRBJ1-2): EPEVTQTPSHQVTQMGQEVILRCVPISNHLYFYWYRQILGQKVEFLVSFYNNEISEKSEIFDDQFSVERPDGSNFTLKIRSTKLEDSAMYFCATSTGFNYGYTFGSGTRLTVV.

The chain is built from TRBV9 and TRBJ2-3; D is undetermined. CDR1 is SGDLS, CDR2 YYNGEE, per germline. The V end lost 7 bases, the J end lost 4 bases, and 13 bases lay between the germline ends. The CDR3 is 13 amino acids. CDR3 sequence reads: CASGSLVPDTQYF. DNA for the CDR3: TGTGCCAGCGGGTCCCTTGTTCCAGATACGCAGTATTTT.

The rearrangement joins TRBV9 to TRBJ2-5; the match to TRBD2 covers 9 bases. Losses at the gene ends were 2 bases for V and 5 bases for J; bases not matched to a gene: 10. The CDR3 consists of 16 residues. Germline V gene sequence: CDR1 SGDLS, CDR2 YYNGEE. The CDR3 reads CASSVAGGSPRETQYF. CDR3 nucleotides: TGTGCCAGCAGCGTCGCGGGGGGGTCTCCTCGCGAGACCCAGTACTTC.

The chain recombines TRBV7-2 with TRBJ1-2, with D unresolved. Germline V lookup: CDR1 SGHTA, CDR2 FQGNSA. The CDR3 totals 13 residues. With 5 bases removed from V and 8 bases from J, the gap between germline ends came to 15 bases. CDR3 amino acids: CASSRPDISGYTF. The CDR3 coding sequence is TGTGCCAGCAGCCGCCCCGACATCTCCGGCTACACCTTC.

The chain has TRBV11-2 and TRBJ2-1; D is ambiguous. The CDR3 is 13 residues long. V dropped 0 bases and J dropped 15 bases, with 15 bases sitting between them. Germline CDR1 and CDR2: SGHAT and FQNNGV. CDR3 nucleotides: TGTGCCAGCAGCTTAGAACGGTTAGTCCCCTGGTTCTTC. This translates into CASSLERLVPWFF.

The gene calls are TRBV20-1 and TRBJ1-1, with D tentatively TRBD1 (6 bases). The V end was cut by 6 bases, the J end by 9 bases, with 11 bases between. The CDR3 is 10 residues long. Germline CDR1 reads DFQATT; CDR2 reads SNEGSKA (reference sequence). CDR3 bases: TGCAGTGCGTCACAGGGCCAAGCTTTCTTT. Its translation is CSASQGQAFF.

A single count supports this clone. The chain joins TRBV11-2 to TRBJ2-1; D not certain. The V end was cut by 5 bases, the J end by 5 bases, with 10 bases between. Germline CDR1 SGHAT, CDR2 FQNNGV. The CDR3 extends over 13 amino acids. CDR3 in amino acids: CASSPGTHNEQFF. CDR3 sequence (DNA): TGTGCCAGCAGCCCTGGAACACACAATGAGCAGTTCTTC.

The genes are TRBV9 and TRBJ2-7, with D possibly called TRBD1 or TRBD2 (7 bases each). CDR3 length: 15 residues. Germline-derived CDR1 and CDR2 are SGDLS and YYNGEE. Trimming stripped 0 bases from V and 6 bases from J, with 16 bases between. CDR3 region: CASSVGGGQYTEQYF. The CDR3, as DNA: TGTGCCAGCAGCGTAGGGGGGGGACAGTATACCGAGCAGTACTTC.

V and J are TRBV7-2 and TRBJ1-3; no firm D call. Germline-derived CDR1 and CDR2 are SGHTA and FQGNSA. This CDR3 has 16 residues. V shed 0 bases and J shed 0 bases, with 9 bases lying between them. Here the CDR3 reads CASSLAPASSGNTIYF. Written as DNA, the CDR3 is TGTGCCAGCAGCTTAGCCCCGGCCTCCTCTGGAAACACCATATATTTT.

The chain carries TRBV18 and TRBJ1-1; 7 positions agree with TRBD1. There are 14 residues in the CDR3. Trimming took 6 bases from V and 5 from J; bases not matched to a gene: 9. CDR1 and CDR2 (germline): KGHSH, LQKENI. The CDR3 loop is CASSRGRERTEAFF. CDR3 bases: TGTGCCAGCTCGAGGGGGCGAGAAAGGACTGAAGCTTTCTTT.

This clone showed up just once. The chain uses TRBV29-1 and TRBJ2-5; D remains ambiguous. Germline CDR1 reads SQVTM; CDR2 reads ANQGSEA. The CDR3 totals 12 residues. Trimming left V 4 bases short and J 6 bases short, with 12 bases between. The CDR3 loop is CSVVSLAKTQYF. For the CDR3, the DNA is TGCAGCGTTGTTTCCCTCGCAAAGACCCAGTACTTC.

CDR3 amino acids: CATSDPTGGKYEQYF. The CDR3 DNA reads TGTGCCACCAGTGACCCTACAGGGGGCAAATACGAGCAGTACTTC. This chain joins TRBV24-1 and TRBJ2-7; 9 bases are a match to TRBD1. Germline loops: CDR1 KGHDR, CDR2 SFDVKD. The J segment lost 4 bases and the V segment lost 4 bases, leaving 7 bases of the junction unmatched. The CDR3 sequence is 15 residues long.

The table lists this clone with a count of one. This chain uses TRBV18 with TRBJ1-1; D is unclear. In germline, CDR1 is KGHSH, CDR2 LQKENI. The V end was cut by 2 bases, the J end by 0 bases, with 7 bases between. This CDR3 contains 14 residues. This chain's CDR3 is CASSPIRVNTEAFF. The DNA for the CDR3 is TGTGCCAGCTCACCAATCAGAGTGAACACTGAAGCTTTCTTT.

V gene TRBV15 combines with J gene TRBJ1-1; unclear D gene. From germline, CDR1 is LNHNV and CDR2 YYDKDF (reference sequence). The ends were cut back, 3 bases at V and 4 bases at J, with 15 bases in the middle. The CDR3 totals 15 residues. CDR3 coding DNA: TGTGCCACCAGCAGGGCCGTAGGCACGGCCACTGAAGCTTTCTTT. Residues: CATSRAVGTATEAFF.

The chain links TRBV7-6 to TRBJ2-5, with D perhaps given as TRBD1 or TRBD2 (5 bases each). The V and J ends lost 1 base and 6 bases respectively, with 12 bases between them. This CDR3 has 14 residues. Germline loops: CDR1 SGHVS, CDR2 FNYEAQ. The CDR3 DNA sequence: TGTGCCAGCAGCTTAGAGTGGGGGAAAAAGACCCAGTACTTC. Its translation: CASSLEWGKKTQYF.

The rearrangement links TRBV11-2 to TRBJ1-4; D is unclear. Trimming took off 5 bases at V and 0 bases at J, with 7 bases between the two ends. The CDR3 covers 14 residues. Per the germline V gene, CDR1 is SGHAT and CDR2 is FQNNGV. The CDR3 DNA reads as TGTGCCAGCAGCCGAAACCCAACTAATGAAAAACTGTTTTTT. The encoded protein is CASSRNPTNEKLFF.

This sequence joins TRBV10-3 and TRBJ1-3; a weak D match, TRBD1 (5 bases). Deletions cut 7 bases from V and 7 bases from J, with 11 bases between. The CDR3 sequence is 12 residues long. The germline V gene has CDR1 ENHRY and CDR2 SYGVKD. CDR3 protein: CAIKGAANTIYF. The DNA of the CDR3 is TGTGCCATCAAAGGGGCGGCGAACACCATATATTTT.

The V gene is TRBV7-9, the J gene TRBJ2-1; 13 nucleotides match TRBD2. Germline CDR1 reads SEHNR; CDR2 reads FQNEAQ (reference sequence). After removal of 5 bases from V and 7 bases from J, the junction contained 5 bases not matched to a gene. The CDR3 is made up of 15 amino acids. This CDR3 reads CASSLETSGRNEQFF. For the CDR3, the DNA is TGTGCCAGCAGCCTCGAGACTAGCGGGAGGAATGAGCAGTTCTTC.

The J gene is TRBJ1-1, the V gene TRBV10-1; D uncertain. Germline V gene sequence: CDR1 WNHNN, CDR2 SYGVQD (reference sequence). Trimming took off 8 bases at V and 1 base at J, with 11 bases between the two ends. This CDR3 contains 13 residues. In nucleotides, the CDR3 is TGCGCCAGCTGGGAGGGAGGGAACACTGAAGCTTTCTTT. The encoded protein is CASWEGGNTEAFF.

The chain recombines TRBV6-2 or TRBV6-3 with TRBJ2-1; no firm D call. Germline V gene sequence: CDR1 MNHEY, CDR2 SVGEGT. The CDR3 loop spans 14 amino acids. V shed 2 bases and J shed 9 bases, with 14 bases lying between them. In DNA form, the CDR3 reads TGTGCCAGCAGTTACATGAATCCCCCTCGTGAGCAGTTCTTC. Translated, it gives CASSYMNPPREQFF.